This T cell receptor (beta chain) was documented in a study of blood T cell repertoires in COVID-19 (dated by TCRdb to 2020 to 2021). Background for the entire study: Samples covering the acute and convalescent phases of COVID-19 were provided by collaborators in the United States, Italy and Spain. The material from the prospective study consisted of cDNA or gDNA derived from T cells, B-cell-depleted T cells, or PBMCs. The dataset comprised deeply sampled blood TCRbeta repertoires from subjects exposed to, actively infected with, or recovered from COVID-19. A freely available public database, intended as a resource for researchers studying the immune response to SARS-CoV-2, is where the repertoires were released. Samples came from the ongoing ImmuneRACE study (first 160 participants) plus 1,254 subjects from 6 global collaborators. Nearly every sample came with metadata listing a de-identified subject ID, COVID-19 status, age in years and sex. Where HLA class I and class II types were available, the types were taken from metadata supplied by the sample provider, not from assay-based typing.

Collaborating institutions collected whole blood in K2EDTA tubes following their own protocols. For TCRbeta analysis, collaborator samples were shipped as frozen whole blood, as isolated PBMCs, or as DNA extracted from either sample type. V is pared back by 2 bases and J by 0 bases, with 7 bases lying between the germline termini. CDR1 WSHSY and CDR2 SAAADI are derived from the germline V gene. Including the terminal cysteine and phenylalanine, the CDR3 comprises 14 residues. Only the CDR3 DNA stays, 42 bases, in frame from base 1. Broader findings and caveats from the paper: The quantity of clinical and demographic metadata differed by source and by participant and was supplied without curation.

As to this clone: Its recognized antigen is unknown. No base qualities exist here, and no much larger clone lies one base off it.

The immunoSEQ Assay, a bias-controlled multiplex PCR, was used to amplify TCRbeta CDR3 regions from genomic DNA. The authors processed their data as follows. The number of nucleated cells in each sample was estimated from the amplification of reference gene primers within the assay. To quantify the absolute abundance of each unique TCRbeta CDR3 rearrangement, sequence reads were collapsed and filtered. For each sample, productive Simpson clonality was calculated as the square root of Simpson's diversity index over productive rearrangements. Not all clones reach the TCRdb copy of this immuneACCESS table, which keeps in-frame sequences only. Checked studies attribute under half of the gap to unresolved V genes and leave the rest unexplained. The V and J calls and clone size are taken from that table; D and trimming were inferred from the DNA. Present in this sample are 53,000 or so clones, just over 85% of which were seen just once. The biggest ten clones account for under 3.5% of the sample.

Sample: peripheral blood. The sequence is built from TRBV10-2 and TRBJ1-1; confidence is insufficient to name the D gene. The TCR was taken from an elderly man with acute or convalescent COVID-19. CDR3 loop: CASSESVLNTEAFF. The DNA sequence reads TGCGCCAGCAGTGAGAGCGTCCTGAACACTGAAGCTTTCTTT.